Sequencing of this T cell receptor (beta chain) was carried out in a study of T-cell memory formation after mild COVID-19. The trim removed 2 bases at V and 1 base at J, leaving 6 bases unmatched. CDR3 length: 17 amino acids. Germline values: CDR1 SEHNR, CDR2 FQNEAQ (reference sequence). From 5'RACE with constant-segment primers came TCR alpha and TCR beta cDNA libraries that carried sample barcodes and UMIs. Via MiXCR, TCRdb re-called the 5' RACE reads, giving one row per CDR3 protein. This table holds 200,000 or so distinct CDR3 sequences, about 17% found once. V usage is TRBV7-9 and J usage is TRBJ1-1, with 11 bases lining up with TRBD1. Specimen: PBMCs or a T cell subset sorted from them (not recorded which). The sequence was collected from an adult woman who had mild COVID-19 (a few samples of this study predate the infection). Cell type and time point are not known. The CDR3 coding sequence is TGTGCCAGCAGCTTATGGACAGGGGGCACGGGGAACACTGAAGCTTTCTTT. It is translated as CASSLWTGGTGNTEAFF. The whole variable domain, remainder taken from reference TRBV7-9 and TRBJ1-1, is DTGVSQNPRHKITKRGQNVTFRCDPISEHNRLYWYRQTLGQGPEFLTYFQNEAQLEKSRLLSDRFSAERPKGSFSTLEIQRTEQGDSAMYLCASSLWTGGTGNTEAFFGQGTRLTVV.